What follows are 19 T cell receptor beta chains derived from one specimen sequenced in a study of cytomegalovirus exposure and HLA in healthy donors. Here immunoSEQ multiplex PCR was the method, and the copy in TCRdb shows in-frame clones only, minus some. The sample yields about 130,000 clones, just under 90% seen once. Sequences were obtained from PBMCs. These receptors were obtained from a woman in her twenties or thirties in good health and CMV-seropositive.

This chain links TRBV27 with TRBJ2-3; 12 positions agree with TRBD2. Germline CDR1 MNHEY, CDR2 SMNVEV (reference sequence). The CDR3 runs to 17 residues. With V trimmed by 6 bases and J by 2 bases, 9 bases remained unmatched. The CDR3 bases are TGTGCCAGCAGGGAACTAGCGGGAGGTTGGGCCACAGATACGCAGTATTTT. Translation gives CASRELAGGWATDTQYF.

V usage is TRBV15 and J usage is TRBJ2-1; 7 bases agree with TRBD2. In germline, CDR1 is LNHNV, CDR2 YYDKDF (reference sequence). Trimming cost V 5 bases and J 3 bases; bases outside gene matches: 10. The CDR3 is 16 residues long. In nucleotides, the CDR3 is TGTGCCACCAGCGCCCGAGAGGGCGGGAGCTACAATGAGCAGTTCTTC. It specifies CATSAREGGSYNEQFF.

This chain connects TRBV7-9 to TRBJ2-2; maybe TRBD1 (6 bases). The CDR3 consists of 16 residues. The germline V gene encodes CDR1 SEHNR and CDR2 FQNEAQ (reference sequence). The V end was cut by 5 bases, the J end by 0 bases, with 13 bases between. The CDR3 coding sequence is TGTGCCAGCAGCCCGACGGACAGTGCGAACACCGGGGAGCTGTTTTTT. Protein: CASSPTDSANTGELFF.

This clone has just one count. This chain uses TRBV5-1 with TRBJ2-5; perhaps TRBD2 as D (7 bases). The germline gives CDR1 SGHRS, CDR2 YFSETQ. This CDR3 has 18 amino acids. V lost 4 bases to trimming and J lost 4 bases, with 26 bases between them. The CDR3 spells CASSAKGGSGQNLETQYF. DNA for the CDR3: TGCGCCAGCAGCGCAAAGGGGGGTAGCGGGCAGAACTTAGAGACCCAGTACTTC.

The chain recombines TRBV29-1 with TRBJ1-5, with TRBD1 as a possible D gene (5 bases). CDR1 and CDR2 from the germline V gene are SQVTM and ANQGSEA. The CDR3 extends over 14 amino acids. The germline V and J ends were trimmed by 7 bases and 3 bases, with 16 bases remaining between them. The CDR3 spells CSASVDSSNQPQHF. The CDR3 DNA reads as TGCAGCGCTTCAGTAGACAGCTCCAATCAGCCCCAGCATTTT.

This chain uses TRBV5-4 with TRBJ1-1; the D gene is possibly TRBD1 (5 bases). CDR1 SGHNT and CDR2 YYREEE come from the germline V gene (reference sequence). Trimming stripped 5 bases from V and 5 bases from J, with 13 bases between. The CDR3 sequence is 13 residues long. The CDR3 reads CASRSSGGTEAFF. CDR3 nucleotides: TGTGCCAGCAGGTCGAGCGGGGGGACTGAAGCTTTCTTT.

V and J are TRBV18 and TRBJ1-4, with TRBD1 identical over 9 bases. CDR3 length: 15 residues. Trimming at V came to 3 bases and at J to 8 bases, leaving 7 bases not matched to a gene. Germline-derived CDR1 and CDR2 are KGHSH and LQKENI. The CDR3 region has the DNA TGTGCCAGCTCACCCGCCGGGACAGGGTTCGAAAAACTGTTTTTT. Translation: CASSPAGTGFEKLFF.

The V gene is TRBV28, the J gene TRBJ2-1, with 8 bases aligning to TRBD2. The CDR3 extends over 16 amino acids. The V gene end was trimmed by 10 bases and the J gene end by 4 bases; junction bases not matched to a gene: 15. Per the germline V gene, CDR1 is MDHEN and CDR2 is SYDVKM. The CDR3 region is CAIQGLTSGRYNEQFF. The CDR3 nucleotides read TGTGCCATCCAGGGGCTTACTAGCGGAAGATACAATGAGCAGTTCTTC.

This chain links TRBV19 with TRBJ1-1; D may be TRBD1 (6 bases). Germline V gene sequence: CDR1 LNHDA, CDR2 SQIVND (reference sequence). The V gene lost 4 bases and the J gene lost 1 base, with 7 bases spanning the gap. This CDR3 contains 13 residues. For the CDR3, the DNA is TGTGCCAGTAGTAGGACAGCGAACACTGAAGCTTTCTTT. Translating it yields CASSRTANTEAFF. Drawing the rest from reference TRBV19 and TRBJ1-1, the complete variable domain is DGGITQSPKYLFRKEGQNVTLSCEQNLNHDAMYWYRQDPGQGLRLIYYSQIVNDFQKGDIAEGYSVSREKKESFPLTVTSAQKNPTAFYLCASSRTANTEAFFGQGTRLTVV.

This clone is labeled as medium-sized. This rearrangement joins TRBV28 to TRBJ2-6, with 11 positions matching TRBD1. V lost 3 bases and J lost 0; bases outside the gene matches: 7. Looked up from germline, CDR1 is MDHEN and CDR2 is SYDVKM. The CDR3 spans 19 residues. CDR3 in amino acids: CASSLESGTGGSGANVLTF. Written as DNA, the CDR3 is TGTGCCAGCAGTTTGGAATCCGGGACAGGGGGCTCTGGGGCCAACGTCCTGACTTTC.

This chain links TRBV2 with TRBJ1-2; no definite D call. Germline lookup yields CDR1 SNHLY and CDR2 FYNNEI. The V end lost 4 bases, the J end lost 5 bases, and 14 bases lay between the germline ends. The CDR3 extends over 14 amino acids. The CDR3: CASSAESDLYGYTF. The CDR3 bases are TGTGCCAGCAGTGCGGAGTCAGACTTGTATGGCTACACCTTC. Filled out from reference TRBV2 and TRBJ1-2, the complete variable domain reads EPEVTQTPSHQVTQMGQEVILRCVPISNHLYFYWYRQILGQKVEFLVSFYNNEISEKSEIFDDQFSVERPDGSNFTLKIRSTKLEDSAMYFCASSAESDLYGYTFGSGTRLTVV.

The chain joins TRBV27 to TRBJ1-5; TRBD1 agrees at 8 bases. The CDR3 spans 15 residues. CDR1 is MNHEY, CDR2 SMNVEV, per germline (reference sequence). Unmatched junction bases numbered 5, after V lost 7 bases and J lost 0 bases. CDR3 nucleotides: TGTGCCAGCAAGCAGGGGGCCCTTAGCAATCAGCCCCAGCATTTT. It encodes CASKQGALSNQPQHF.

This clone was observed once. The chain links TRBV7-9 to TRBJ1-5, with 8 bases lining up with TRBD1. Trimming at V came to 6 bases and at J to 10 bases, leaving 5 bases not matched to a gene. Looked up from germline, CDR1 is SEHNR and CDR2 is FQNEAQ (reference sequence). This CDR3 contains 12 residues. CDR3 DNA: TGTGCCAGCAGAAGAGACAGGGGACCCCAGCATTTT. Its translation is CASRRDRGPQHF. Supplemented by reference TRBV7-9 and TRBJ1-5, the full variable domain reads DTGVSQNPRHKITKRGQNVTFRCDPISEHNRLYWYRQTLGQGPEFLTYFQNEAQLEKSRLLSDRFSAERPKGSFSTLEIQRTEQGDSAMYLCASRRDRGPQHFGDGTRLSIL.

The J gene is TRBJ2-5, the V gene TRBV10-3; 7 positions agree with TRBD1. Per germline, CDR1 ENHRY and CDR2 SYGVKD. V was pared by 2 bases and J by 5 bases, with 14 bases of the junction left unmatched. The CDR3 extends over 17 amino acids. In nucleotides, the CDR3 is TGTGCCATCAGTGAGGGTAAAATAGGGGGCATTAGGGAGACCCAGTACTTC. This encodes CAISEGKIGGIRETQYF.

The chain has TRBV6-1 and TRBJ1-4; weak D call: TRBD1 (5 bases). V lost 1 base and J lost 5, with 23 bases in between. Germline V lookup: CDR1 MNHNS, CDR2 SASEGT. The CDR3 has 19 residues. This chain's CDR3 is CASSEGVAGLFKQNEKLFF. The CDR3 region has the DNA TGTGCCAGCAGTGAAGGAGTGGCGGGGCTGTTTAAACAGAATGAAAAACTGTTTTTT.

CDR3 DNA: TGTGCCACCCCCGGGACTAGCGGGAGGAATGAGCAGTTCTTC. Translating gives CATPGTSGRNEQFF. The genes are TRBV27 and TRBJ2-1, with TRBD2 matching 15 bases. After removal of 10 bases from V and 7 bases from J, the junction contained 5 bases not matched to a gene. This CDR3 region has 14 residues. Germline CDR1 and CDR2: MNHEY and SMNVEV (reference sequence).

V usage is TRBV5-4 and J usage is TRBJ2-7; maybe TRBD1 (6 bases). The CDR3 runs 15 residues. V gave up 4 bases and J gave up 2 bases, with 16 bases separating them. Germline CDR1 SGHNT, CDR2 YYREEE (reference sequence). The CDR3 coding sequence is TGTGCCAGCAGCCTCACAGGGTCCCCAGCCTACGAGCAGTACTTC. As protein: CASSLTGSPAYEQYF.

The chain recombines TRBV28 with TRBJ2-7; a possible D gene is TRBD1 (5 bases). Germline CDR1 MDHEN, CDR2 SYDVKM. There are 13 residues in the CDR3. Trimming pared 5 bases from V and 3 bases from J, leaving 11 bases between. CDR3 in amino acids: CASSETAGYEQYF. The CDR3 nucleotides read TGTGCCAGCAGTGAGACAGCCGGCTACGAGCAGTACTTC.

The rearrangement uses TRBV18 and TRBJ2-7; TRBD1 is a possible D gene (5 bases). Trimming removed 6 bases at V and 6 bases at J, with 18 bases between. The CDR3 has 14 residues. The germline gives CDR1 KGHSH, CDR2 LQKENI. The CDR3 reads CASSPGSRVSEQYF. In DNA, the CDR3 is TGTGCCAGCTCCCCAGGGTCCCGGGTGAGCGAGCAGTACTTC.